The TCR beta chain described here comes from a study of blood T cell repertoires in COVID-19. At the level of the study: Sites in the United States, Italy and Spain provided acute and convalescent COVID-19 samples. In each case, the material was cDNA or gDNA derived from T cells, B-cell-depleted T cells, or PBMCs.

Followed longitudinally, the Seattle patients had been enrolled during active infection. V was cut by 3 bases and J by 5 bases, with 13 bases left in between. The CDR3 spans 14 residues. The germline CDR1 and CDR2 sequences are KGHSH and LQKENI. TCRdb keeps only in-frame clones here, not all; method: immunoSEQ multiplex PCR. The data hold roughly 380,000 clones, with 75% to 90% observed a single time. The chain uses TRBV18 and TRBJ1-1, with a tentative D call TRBD1 (6 bases). This receptor was taken from a woman between 40 and 50 years old with COVID-19, enrolled during active disease. Sequences were obtained from peripheral blood. CDR3 sequence (DNA): TGTGCCAGCTCACCGTGGGGGCGAGAGACTGAAGCTTTCTTT. Amino acids: CASSPWGRETEAFF.